The clone carrying this T cell receptor beta chain was counted a single time. What it binds is unknown. Measured with immunoSEQ multiplex PCR; TCRdb has only the in-frame clones, and not every one. The table lists about 2 million clones, over 85% of them singletons. The data stem from a study of shared clonotypes between healthy human individuals. Naive-designated CD8 cells lacked CD45RO, were positively enriched for CCR7, and omitted terminally differentiated effector memory CD45RA+ cells. This CDR3 has 15 residues. V gave up 0 bases and J gave up 7 bases; unmatched junction bases: 8. The germline gives CDR1 SQVTM, CDR2 ANQGSEA. Study-level results: Although depth was large, rarefaction showed that sequencing of the sorted subsets was incomplete.

The origin of this receptor is a man younger than 30 in good health. The chain links TRBV29-1 to TRBJ2-7; TRBD2 agrees at 11 bases. The sequencing input was naive CD8+ T cells sorted from blood. The CDR3 spells CSVEEALAGGLEQYF. CDR3 bases: TGCAGCGTTGAAGAGGCCCTAGCGGGAGGCCTTGAGCAGTACTTC.